This T cell receptor (beta chain) was profiled in a study of blood T cell repertoires in COVID-19. Across the whole study: Spain, Italy and the United States supplied samples that represented acute and convalescent COVID-19.

Using immunoSEQ multiplex PCR, the repertoire was profiled, and TCRdb retains in-frame clones only, with some absent. The profile covers a few hundred thousand clones, with around nine tenths appearing a single time and roughly 6.2% taken by the ten largest. Germline CDR1 reads SGHNT; CDR2 reads YYREEE (reference sequence). The ends were cut back, 2 bases at V and 7 bases at J, with 12 bases in the middle. This CDR3 is built from 14 residues. This clone was seen repeatedly, ten times or more. This receptor was taken from a man in his sixties who had recovered from COVID-19. The rearrangement links TRBV5-4 to TRBJ1-4; a possible D gene is TRBD1 (6 bases). The sequenced sample consisted of peripheral blood. The CDR3 nucleotides read TGTGCCAGCAGCTTAATGGGGGCCGTTGAAAAACTGTTTTTT. Translated, it gives CASSLMGAVEKLFF.